This T cell receptor (beta chain) was sequenced during a study of Ad26.COV2.S vaccination and SARS-CoV-2 variants. Germline assignment: CDR1 SNHLY and CDR2 FYNNEI. The V end was cut by 3 bases, the J end by 13 bases, with 20 bases between. The CDR3 is 14 residues long. Treatment indicated: some 19 received Ad26.COV2.S at low or high dose, single or two shots; about 5 received placebo; per-sample allocation not given. Specimen acquisition occurred on day 63 following the initial vaccine or placebo injection. Boston supplied an adult donor aged 18-55 years. TCRdb keeps only in-frame clones here, not all; method: immunoSEQ multiplex PCR. The table shows over 200,000 clones, with around 89% occurring only once.

The sequence was collected from a person aged 18-60 years who received the Ad26.COV2.S COVID-19 vaccine or a placebo. The sequencing used peripheral blood, collected in a trial of Ad26.COV2.S vaccine versus placebo. The V call is TRBV2, the J call TRBJ2-3; the D gene is possibly TRBD1 (6 bases). The CDR3 DNA is TGTGCCAGCAGTGATGGACAGTGGGGCCCACTTGAGTATTTT. This codes for CASSDGQWGPLEYF. Full variable domain (rest looked up from reference TRBV2 and TRBJ2-3): EPEVTQTPSHQVTQMGQEVILRCVPISNHLYFYWYRQILGQKVEFLVSFYNNEISEKSEIFDDQFSVERPDGSNFTLKIRSTKLEDSAMYFCASSDGQWGPLEYFGPGTRLTVL.